This T cell receptor beta chain appears in the sequencing data of a study of beta chain features in type 1 diabetes. Notes on the study in general: For Type 1 diabetes patients, all four CD4+ subsets carried TCRB CDR3s that were moderately but significantly shorter.

About this clone: Its antigen remains unknown.

All sorted populations exceeded 98% purity. Expressed TCRB transcripts were sequenced because the entire RNA isolate underwent reverse transcription. Data came from immunoSEQ multiplex PCR; TCRdb stores just in-frame clones and leaves some out. The data hold about 53,000 clones, with around 56% observed a single time. The germline gives CDR1 KGHSH, CDR2 LQKENI. With V trimmed by 6 bases and J by 2 bases, 9 bases remained unmatched. This CDR3 contains 16 residues. The chain employs TRBV18 and TRBJ1-2; 10 bases are a match to TRBD1. The sample consisted of Tregs from blood. The clonotype comes from a woman between 40 and 55 years old with type 1 diabetes. The CDR3 region is CASSLGTGAPNYGYTF. DNA of the CDR3: TGTGCCAGCTCCCTAGGGACAGGGGCGCCAAACTATGGCTACACCTTC.